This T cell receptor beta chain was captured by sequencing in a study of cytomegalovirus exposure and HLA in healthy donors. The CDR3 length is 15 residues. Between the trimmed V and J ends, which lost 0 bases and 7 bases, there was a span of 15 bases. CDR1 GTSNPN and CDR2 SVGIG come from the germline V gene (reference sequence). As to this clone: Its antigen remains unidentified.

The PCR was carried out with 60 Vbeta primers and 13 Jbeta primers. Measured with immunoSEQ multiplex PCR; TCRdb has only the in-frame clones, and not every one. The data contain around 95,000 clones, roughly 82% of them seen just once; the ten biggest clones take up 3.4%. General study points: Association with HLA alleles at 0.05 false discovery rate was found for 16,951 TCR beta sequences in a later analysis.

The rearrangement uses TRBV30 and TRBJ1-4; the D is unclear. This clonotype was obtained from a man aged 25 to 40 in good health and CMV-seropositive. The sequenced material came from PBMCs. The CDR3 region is CAWSVRPRGSEKLFF. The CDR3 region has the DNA TGTGCCTGGAGTGTACGACCCCGGGGAAGTGAAAAACTGTTTTTT.